A single sample gave rise to the 14 T cell receptor beta chains below, sequenced in a study of blood T cell repertoires in COVID-19. Profiling relied on immunoSEQ multiplex PCR, and the TCRdb table lists in-frame clones only, not all of them. The data hold roughly 300,000 clones, with 65% to 90% observed a single time. The sequencing input was peripheral blood. The source of these receptors is a woman between 55 and 75 years old with active or convalescent COVID-19.

The chain has TRBV4-1 and TRBJ1-2; D is ambiguous. Germline lookup yields CDR1 MGHRA and CDR2 YSYEKL. This CDR3 is 14 amino acids long. V lost 1 base, J lost 5 bases, and 11 bases lay in between. The CDR3 bases are TGCGCCAGCAGCCAAGCCGGGGTTAGGTATGGCTACACCTTC. This codes for CASSQAGVRYGYTF.

This chain links TRBV4-2 with TRBJ2-2; 11 nucleotides line up with TRBD2. J lost 0 bases, V lost 0 bases, and 3 bases had no gene match. The CDR3 is 18 residues long. The germline CDR1 and CDR2 sequences are LGHNA and YNFKEQ. In DNA form, the CDR3 reads TGTGCCAGCAGCCAAGATATGGGACTAGCGGCGAACACCGGGGAGCTGTTTTTT. Translated: CASSQDMGLAANTGELFF.

The J gene is TRBJ2-2, the V gene TRBV11-2, with TRBD2 matching over 9 bases. Losses at the gene ends were 4 bases for V and 3 bases for J; bases not matched to a gene: 9. The CDR3 loop spans 17 amino acids. CDR1 SGHAT and CDR2 FQNNGV come from the germline V gene. CDR3 loop: CASSSFGGGAHTGELFF. DNA of the CDR3: TGTGCCAGCAGCTCATTCGGCGGGGGGGCGCACACCGGGGAGCTGTTTTTT.

The chain couples TRBV5-4 to TRBJ2-2; 11 bases align to TRBD2. The CDR3 covers 17 residues. V dropped 3 bases and J dropped 6; count of bases not matched to a gene: 10. Germline CDR1 reads SGHNT; CDR2 reads YYREEE (reference sequence). The CDR3 protein is CASSSTGSSGGAGELFF. In DNA, the CDR3 is TGTGCCAGCAGCTCTACCGGGAGTAGCGGGGGGGCCGGGGAGCTGTTTTTT.

The rearrangement uses TRBV4-1 and TRBJ1-3; unclear D gene. The germline V and J ends were trimmed by 1 base and 4 bases, with 5 bases remaining between them. CDR3 size: 13 residues. In germline, CDR1 is MGHRA, CDR2 YSYEKL. As DNA, the CDR3 is TGCGCCAGCAGCCAAGCATCAGGAAACACCATATATTTT. Translation: CASSQASGNTIYF.

The V call is TRBV5-4, the J call TRBJ1-6, with 9 positions matching TRBD1. The V gene's germline CDR1 is SGHNT and CDR2 YYREEE (reference sequence). Unmatched junction bases numbered 7, after V lost 0 bases and J lost 0 bases. The CDR3 runs to 19 residues. As DNA, the CDR3 is TGTGCCAGCAGCTTGGTATTGGGACAGGGAAGCTCCTATAATTCACCCCTCCACTTT. Amino acids: CASSLVLGQGSSYNSPLHF. Supplemented by reference TRBV5-4 and TRBJ1-6, the full variable domain reads ETGVTQSPTHLIKTRGQQVTLRCSSQSGHNTVSWYQQALGQGPQFIFQYYREEENGRGNFPPRFSGLQFPNYSSELNVNALELDDSALYLCASSLVLGQGSSYNSPLHFGNGTRLTVT.

This chain connects TRBV19 to TRBJ2-6; 7 positions match TRBD2. The V and J ends lost 7 bases and 0 bases, in that order; junction bases with no gene match: 3. The CDR3 contains 15 residues. Germline CDR1 is LNHDA and CDR2 is SQIVND (reference sequence). This CDR3 is CASTPGGSGANVLTF. Here the CDR3 DNA reads TGTGCCAGTACCCCGGGGGGCTCTGGGGCCAACGTCCTGACTTTC.

This clone was counted only a few times. The V gene is TRBV24-1, the J gene TRBJ1-5; 7 bases line up with TRBD1. Germline CDR1 and CDR2: KGHDR and SFDVKD. V shed 7 bases, J shed 9 bases, and the junction held 5 bases outside the gene matches. The CDR3 runs to 12 residues. The CDR3 protein is CATSTQGSPQHF. The CDR3 DNA reads as TGTGCCACCAGCACACAGGGGTCGCCCCAGCATTTT.

The chain combines TRBV29-1 with TRBJ1-1; 12 nucleotides match TRBD1. The CDR3 has 14 residues. Germline trimming cut 7 bases from V and 10 bases from J; bases unmatched to any gene: 13. Germline loops: CDR1 SQVTM, CDR2 ANQGSEA. The CDR3 region has the DNA TGCAGCGCCCGGGACAGGGGGCCACAATGGGGAGCTTTCTTT. Protein: CSARDRGPQWGAFF.

The chain carries TRBV7-9 and TRBJ1-6; D is uncertain. V was trimmed by 4 bases and J by 5 bases, leaving 12 bases between them. CDR3 length: 15 amino acids. The germline CDR1 and CDR2 sequences are SEHNR and FQNEAQ (reference sequence). The CDR3 sequence is CASSSGGVHNSPLHF. As DNA, the CDR3 is TGTGCCAGCAGCTCCGGCGGGGTTCATAATTCACCCCTCCACTTT.

This clone appeared a single time. The CDR3 reads CASSPVFARRETEAFF. CDR3 bases: TGTGCCAGCTCACCAGTCTTCGCTCGTAGGGAGACTGAAGCTTTCTTT. The chain is built from TRBV18 and TRBJ1-1; D is unresolved. The CDR3 length is 16 residues. The ends were cut back, 2 bases at V and 5 bases at J, with 18 bases in the middle. The germline V gene encodes CDR1 KGHSH and CDR2 LQKENI.

The gene calls are TRBV27 and TRBJ1-5; TRBD1 might be the D (5 bases). The V end lost 3 bases, the J end lost 0 bases, and 15 bases lay between the germline ends. This CDR3 comprises 17 residues. CDR1 MNHEY and CDR2 SMNVEV come from the germline V gene (reference sequence). CDR3 protein: CASSFSGQGDSNQPQHF. DNA for the CDR3: TGTGCCAGCAGTTTCTCCGGGCAGGGCGATAGCAATCAGCCCCAGCATTTT.

The rearrangement joins TRBV19 to TRBJ2-1; 10 bases are shared with TRBD2. Trimming at V came to 3 bases and at J to 7 bases, leaving 9 bases not matched to a gene. The CDR3 consists of 16 residues. Germline CDR1 reads LNHDA; CDR2 reads SQIVND (reference sequence). Here the CDR3 DNA reads TGTGCCAGTAGTATTCCCCGGAGCGGGGGGGGTAATGAGCAGTTCTTC. Its translation: CASSIPRSGGGNEQFF.

This clone was counted between two and nine times. This sequence joins TRBV2 and TRBJ2-1; 10 bases fit TRBD2. This CDR3 spans 15 amino acids. V shed 4 bases and J 4 bases; nucleotides not matched to a gene: 4. CDR1 SNHLY and CDR2 FYNNEI come from the germline V gene. CDR3 protein: CASSASGGDYNEQFF. Here the CDR3 DNA reads TGTGCCAGCAGTGCCAGCGGGGGGGATTACAATGAGCAGTTCTTC.